The clone carrying this T cell receptor (beta chain) was seen ten or more times. Antigen unknown. As it was prepared, the TCRbeta library received unique molecular identifiers. TCRdb re-derived calls from the PCR reads in MiXCR, one entry per CDR3 protein. The sample records roughly 790,000 distinct CDR3 sequences, under 20% being singletons. The entry originates in a study of T-cell reconstitution after alpha-beta-depleted transplantation in children. From germline, CDR1 is SGHTA and CDR2 FQGTGA. Trimming took off 5 bases at V and 1 base at J, with 13 bases between the two ends. CDR3 size: 15 residues. Study observations and caveats: One year after transplant, T-cell counts and diversity came mostly from newly produced T cells. At day 60, the high TCRbeta diversity found in some patients originated from recipient T cells and thymic progenitors that had survived. In patients about two months after transplant, alpha-beta T cells reportedly arose from several hundred expanded graft clones.

This sequence was found in a male patient aged 10 to 17 who had a stem cell transplant for acute lymphoblastic leukemia, so the T cells may come from the graft donor. Sample: PBMCs, mostly from graft donor cells, taken 360 days after TCRalphabeta/CD19-depleted stem cell transplant. V usage is TRBV7-3 and J usage is TRBJ2-3; tentatively, D is TRBD2 (6 bases). CDR3 region: CASSTSGHRTDTQYF. CDR3 nucleotide sequence: TGTGCCAGCAGCACGAGCGGGCACCGCACAGATACGCAGTATTTT. Complete variable domain (other parts from reference TRBV7-3 and TRBJ2-3): GAGVSQTPSNKVTEKGKYVELRCDPISGHTALYWYRQSLGQGPEFLIYFQGTGAADDSGLPNDRFFAVRPEGSVSTLKIQRTERGDSAVYLCASSTSGHRTDTQYFGPGTRLTVL.